Below, 18 T cell receptor beta chains from the same sample are listed, as sequenced in a study of regulatory T cells in long-lasting Graves disease. As to time point: persistent/refractory GD, antithyroid drugs over 5 years with positive TRAb. TCR sequences were obtained from RNA taken from PBMCs. Building of the TCR beta libraries involved iRepertoire HTBI primers and Arm-PCR of CDR3 regions. TCRdb re-analysed the multiplex PCR reads in MiXCR, keeping a single row per CDR3 protein. The sample holds approximately 690,000 distinct CDR3 sequences, about 32% seen once. This specimen was peripheral blood mononuclear cells (PBMCs), taken when the disease was refractory, from a patient treated with antithyroid drugs. These receptors came from a female donor with Graves disease.

The rearrangement links TRBV29-1 to TRBJ1-1; unclear D gene. Germline values: CDR1 SQVTM, CDR2 ANQGSEA. This CDR3 spans 14 amino acids. V was cut by 5 bases and J by 3 bases, with 16 bases left in between. CDR3 protein: CSVSYGLGDTEAFF. The CDR3 nucleotides are TGCAGCGTTTCTTACGGTCTTGGGGACACTGAAGCTTTCTTT.

This clonotype was seen a handful of times. The J gene is TRBJ2-7, the V gene TRBV11-2; a possible D gene is TRBD1 (5 bases). Trimming removed 4 bases from V and 2 bases from J, with 12 bases in between. The CDR3 contains 14 residues. Germline-derived CDR1 and CDR2 are SGHAT and FQNNGV. The CDR3 DNA reads TGTGCCAGCAGCTCACTAAGGACACCCTACGAGCAGTACTTC. Translation gives CASSSLRTPYEQYF.

This clonotype was recorded many times. The chain is built from TRBV2 and TRBJ2-2, with 12 nucleotides matching TRBD2. The CDR3 is made up of 17 amino acids. Germline CDR1 SNHLY, CDR2 FYNNEI. Trimming at V came to 5 bases and at J to 1 base, leaving 5 bases not matched to a gene. This CDR3 reads CASSSLTSGRNTGELFF. The CDR3 DNA follows: TGTGCCAGCAGTTCTCTGACTAGCGGGAGGAACACCGGGGAGCTGTTTTTT.

The chain carries TRBV30 and TRBJ2-7, with 12 nucleotides matching TRBD2. V was pared by 1 base and J by 2 bases, with 0 bases of the junction left unmatched. The CDR3 length is 14 residues. Germline-derived CDR1 and CDR2 are GTSNPN and SVGIG (reference sequence). The CDR3 spells CAWSGTSGTYEQYF. In DNA form, the CDR3 reads TGTGCCTGGAGTGGGACTAGCGGGACCTACGAGCAGTACTTC.

The chain couples TRBV7-6 to TRBJ2-2; 8 positions agree with TRBD2. Germline trimming cut 2 bases from V and 5 bases from J; bases unmatched to any gene: 10. The CDR3 is 17 amino acids. Germline assignment: CDR1 SGHVS and CDR2 FNYEAQ. The CDR3 coding sequence is TGTGCCAGCAGCTTACCTTTAGCGGGATCAGGAACCGGGGAGCTGTTTTTT. Protein: CASSLPLAGSGTGELFF.

In this sample, this clonotype turned up a few times. This rearrangement joins TRBV25-1 to TRBJ2-4; 10 bases fit TRBD1. The CDR3 consists of 14 residues. Germline CDR1 and CDR2: MGHDK and SYGVNS. With 6 bases clipped from V and 4 bases from J, the junction kept 3 bases outside the gene matches. The DNA for the CDR3 is TGTGCCAGCAGCGGGGGACAGGGGAAAAACATTCAGTACTTC. Protein sequence: CASSGGQGKNIQYF.

The chain has TRBV7-9 and TRBJ2-5; 8 bases map to TRBD2. This CDR3 has 17 residues. The V gene end was trimmed by 4 bases and the J gene end by 0 bases; junction bases not matched to a gene: 10. CDR1 is SEHNR and CDR2 is FQNEAQ in the germline V gene (reference sequence). The CDR3 sequence is CASSSRRAGGHQETQYF. The CDR3 DNA reads TGTGCCAGCAGCTCAAGGAGGGCGGGAGGACACCAAGAGACCCAGTACTTC.

There are a few counts of this clonotype. The V call is TRBV20-1, the J call TRBJ1-1; TRBD1 aligns across 7 bases. The germline gives CDR1 DFQATT, CDR2 SNEGSKA (reference sequence). The ends lost 0 bases at V and 6 bases at J; junction bases unmatched: 10. CDR3 length equals 15 residues. CDR3: CSARDKGRGTAEAFF. CDR3 DNA: TGCAGTGCTAGAGATAAGGGCAGGGGGACGGCTGAAGCTTTCTTT.

The V call is TRBV7-3, the J call TRBJ1-1; weak D call: TRBD1 (5 bases). This CDR3 region has 15 residues. With 1 base removed from V and 4 bases from J, the gap between germline ends came to 13 bases. In germline, CDR1 is SGHTA, CDR2 FQGTGA. CDR3 residues: CASSLSPYGATEAFF. For the CDR3, the DNA is TGTGCCAGCAGCTTAAGCCCCTATGGGGCCACTGAAGCTTTCTTT. Drawing the rest from reference TRBV7-3 and TRBJ1-1, the complete variable domain is GAGVSQTPSNKVTEKGKYVELRCDPISGHTALYWYRQSLGQGPEFLIYFQGTGAADDSGLPNDRFFAVRPEGSVSTLKIQRTERGDSAVYLCASSLSPYGATEAFFGQGTRLTVV.

This clonotype was observed a handful of times. The chain links TRBV20-1 to TRBJ2-5, with D possibly matching TRBD1 (5 bases). The germline V gene encodes CDR1 DFQATT and CDR2 SNEGSKA (reference sequence). V shed 6 bases and J shed 2 bases, with 16 bases lying between them. The CDR3 loop spans 14 amino acids. CDR3 loop: CSAEPTEPQETQYF. The CDR3 coding sequence is TGCAGTGCCGAACCGACAGAACCTCAAGAGACCCAGTACTTC.

This clonotype was detected ten times or more. J is TRBJ1-1 and V is TRBV11-2; D not resolved. Germline V gene lookup returns CDR1 SGHAT and CDR2 FQNNGV. Between the trimmed V and J ends, which lost 5 bases and 1 base, there was a span of 11 bases. The CDR3 has 14 amino acids. CDR3 nucleotides: TGTGCCAGCAGCAACATGTTGAGGAACACTGAAGCTTTCTTT. Translated: CASSNMLRNTEAFF.

This clonotype has a handful of counts. The CDR3 spells CASREQGLQETQYF. The CDR3 DNA follows: TGTGCCAGCAGGGAACAGGGGCTCCAAGAGACCCAGTACTTC. The gene calls are TRBV3-1 and TRBJ2-5, with TRBD1 identical over 7 bases. V gave up 6 bases and J gave up 1 base; unmatched junction bases: 5. The germline V gene encodes CDR1 LGHDT and CDR2 YNNKEL (reference sequence). The CDR3 spans 14 residues.

V is TRBV20-1 and J is TRBJ1-2; D ambiguous. The CDR3 consists of 13 residues. V was cut by 6 bases and J by 7 bases, with 18 bases left in between. Germline CDR1 and CDR2: DFQATT and SNEGSKA (reference sequence). The DNA of the CDR3 is TGCAGTGCCCCGTGTGACACTGAAATTGGCTACACCTTC. It translates to CSAPCDTEIGYTF.

The rearrangement uses TRBV29-1 and TRBJ1-2; D is perhaps TRBD1 (5 bases). Germline values: CDR1 SQVTM, CDR2 ANQGSEA. This CDR3 comprises 11 residues. CDR3 sequence (DNA): TGCAGTCTTGGACACGACTATGGCTACACCTTC. Protein sequence: CSLGHDYGYTF.

The chain couples TRBV6-1 to TRBJ1-3; tentative D call: TRBD1 (5 bases). This CDR3 spans 19 amino acids. Looked up from germline, CDR1 is MNHNS and CDR2 is SASEGT. Trimming took 6 bases from V and 2 from J, leaving 26 bases between them. CDR3 sequence: CASRGPFALVAGTGNTIYF. In DNA, the CDR3 is TGTGCCAGCAGGGGCCCTTTTGCGTTAGTCGCAGGGACTGGAAACACCATATATTTT.

The chain links TRBV12-3 or TRBV12-4 to TRBJ1-6; no clear D gene. V was trimmed by 3 bases and J by 0 bases, leaving 15 bases between them. The CDR3 runs 18 residues. For the CDR3, the DNA is TGTGCCAGCAGTTTTTACCCAGGCTTGAGCTCCTATAATTCACCCCTCCACTTT. Amino acids: CASSFYPGLSSYNSPLHF.

At least ten counts were recorded for this clonotype. This chain connects TRBV12-3 or TRBV12-4 to TRBJ1-1, with TRBD1 as a possible D gene (5 bases). This CDR3 region has 15 residues. The V and J ends lost 2 bases and 6 bases respectively, with 16 bases between them. The CDR3 spells CASSLLPWQGAEAFF. CDR3 sequence (DNA): TGTGCCAGCAGTTTACTTCCCTGGCAGGGAGCTGAAGCTTTCTTT.

The chain employs TRBV29-1 and TRBJ1-1; no definite D call. Per the germline V gene, CDR1 is SQVTM and CDR2 is ANQGSEA. CDR3 size: 12 residues. With 7 bases removed from V and 1 base from J, the gap between germline ends came to 10 bases. CDR3 region: CSALERNTEAFF. In nucleotides, the CDR3 is TGCAGCGCCCTAGAAAGGAACACTGAAGCTTTCTTT.